The rows below give T cell receptor beta chains drawn from one sample of a study of T cells expressing NK-cell markers. For each CDR3 protein, TCRdb gives one entry from its re-call of the 5' RACE reads, without DNA. Recorded for this sample: about 410,000 distinct CDR3 sequences. Sequenced material: blood T cells: a sorted CD56 or NKG2C T cell subset, CD4+ or CD8+ T cells, or bulk PBMC T cells (not recorded which). The receptors come from a woman aged 50 to 60 in good health. CDR3s include the opening cysteine and the closing phenylalanine or tryptophan.

v_call: TRBV6-5; j_call: TRBJ1-1; cdr3_aa: CASSYYLTGSDTEAFF
v_call: TRBV20-1; j_call: TRBJ1-5; cdr3_aa: CSARDTGLEPQHF
v_call: TRBV4-1; j_call: TRBJ2-3; cdr3_aa: CASSQVAASTDTQYF
v_call: TRBV5-1; j_call: TRBJ2-3; cdr3_aa: CASSLRTGPDTQYF
v_call: TRBV24-1; j_call: TRBJ2-3; cdr3_aa: CATSEWTSGDTQYF
v_call: TRBV5-1; j_call: TRBJ1-1; cdr3_aa: CASSPTPLQNTEAFF
v_call: TRBV6-5; j_call: TRBJ1-6; cdr3_aa: CASGREPYNSPLHF
v_call: TRBV12-5; j_call: TRBJ1-5; cdr3_aa: CASGLSQPYQPQHF
v_call: TRBV5-1; j_call: TRBJ1-3; cdr3_aa: CASSVTGQSSGNTIYF
v_call: TRBV10-3; j_call: TRBJ1-2; cdr3_aa: CAPRDTSLDYGYTF
v_call: TRBV11-3; j_call: TRBJ2-1; cdr3_aa: CASSSRPSSYNEQFF
v_call: TRBV9; j_call: TRBJ1-3; cdr3_aa: CASSRRWGQNTIYF
v_call: TRBV3-1; j_call: TRBJ2-2; cdr3_aa: CASSSGRGYTGELFF
v_call: TRBV5-1; j_call: TRBJ2-1; cdr3_aa: CASSDAYRGEDEQFF
v_call: TRBV19; j_call: TRBJ2-5; cdr3_aa: CASTKTGRETQYF
v_call: TRBV20-1; j_call: TRBJ2-1; cdr3_aa: CSATGPRKGNEQFF
v_call: TRBV9; j_call: TRBJ2-2; cdr3_aa: CASSVSLQNTGELFF
v_call: TRBV12-3/TRBV12-4; j_call: TRBJ2-7; cdr3_aa: CASSFSGGRAEQYF
v_call: TRBV11-3; j_call: TRBJ2-5; cdr3_aa: CASSTRWLQETQYF
v_call: TRBV12-3/TRBV12-4; j_call: TRBJ2-1; cdr3_aa: CASSLGLKQFF